The 27 T cell receptor beta chains given below trace back to one sample, sequenced in a study of blood T cell repertoires in COVID-19. The table came from immunoSEQ multiplex PCR; TCRdb's copy has only in-frame clones and leaves some out. Found here are 130,000 to 150,000 clones, 65% to 80% of them singletons; the top ten hold 4% to 4.5%. The sample was peripheral blood. Receptors were obtained from a man in his fifties or sixties with acute or convalescent COVID-19.

This clone was observed a handful of times. The J gene is TRBJ2-5, the V gene TRBV5-1, with D unresolved. Germline-derived CDR1 and CDR2 are SGHRS and YFSETQ. The CDR3 has 13 amino acids. V dropped 1 base and J dropped 1 base, with 5 bases sitting between them. CDR3 nucleotide sequence: TGCGCCAGCAGCTTGTTGGCCCAAGAGACCCAGTACTTC. Amino acid sequence: CASSLLAQETQYF.

This clone came up a few times. In nucleotides, the CDR3 is TGCGCCAGCAGCCAAGCACGTCCTATCTACAATGAGCAGTTCTTC. Its translation is CASSQARPIYNEQFF. This chain connects TRBV4-1 to TRBJ2-1, with no clear D. Germline V lookup: CDR1 MGHRA, CDR2 YSYEKL. V shed 1 base and J shed 3 bases, with 10 bases lying between them. This CDR3 region has 15 residues.

This clone was detected only a few times. This chain uses TRBV4-1 with TRBJ2-1; D gene ambiguous. V was clipped by 7 bases and J by 12 bases, with 13 bases between them. The germline CDR1 and CDR2 sequences are MGHRA and YSYEKL. The CDR3 contains 11 residues. CDR3 region: CASMTDLRQFF. CDR3 DNA sequence: TGCGCCAGCATGACTGACCTGAGGCAGTTCTTC.

The rearrangement joins TRBV2 to TRBJ2-3; 14 bases are shared with TRBD2. The germline CDR1 and CDR2 sequences are SNHLY and FYNNEI. The V segment lost 6 bases and the J segment 0 bases; nucleotides outside the gene matches: 14. The CDR3 is 20 amino acids. The CDR3 sequence: CASSPGTSGSWRTSTDTQYF. The DNA of the CDR3 is TGTGCCAGCAGCCCCGGGACTAGCGGGAGTTGGAGGACTAGCACAGATACGCAGTATTTT.

The chain carries TRBV19 and TRBJ2-1, with TRBD2 matching 7 bases. This CDR3 has 15 amino acids. CDR1 is LNHDA, CDR2 SQIVND, per germline (reference sequence). V trimming: 5 bases; J trimming: 8 bases; junction bases outside the gene matches: 12. The DNA for the CDR3 is TGTGCCAGTAGTCGCGGGGGAGTAGGTTTTGATGAGCAGTTCTTC. Amino acids: CASSRGGVGFDEQFF.

The V call is TRBV6-5, the J call TRBJ2-5; 9 bases are shared with TRBD1. Trimming took 2 bases from V and 5 from J; bases not matched to a gene: 9. There are 16 residues in the CDR3. Germline V gene data show CDR1 as MNHEY and CDR2 as SVGAGI. The CDR3: CASSYPRTGAGETQYF. CDR3 coding DNA: TGTGCCAGCAGTTACCCACGGACAGGGGCGGGGGAGACCCAGTACTTC.

V gene TRBV6-2 or TRBV6-3 combines with J gene TRBJ2-1, with TRBD2 matching over 9 bases. Unmatched junction bases numbered 15, after V lost 2 bases and J lost 1 base. CDR3 length: 20 residues. The V gene's germline CDR1 is MNHEY and CDR2 SVGEGT. The CDR3 DNA is TGTGCCAGCAGTTACCACCAGGAATTTAGCGGGAGAGGTTCCTACAATGAGCAGTTCTTC. Protein sequence: CASSYHQEFSGRGSYNEQFF.

The V and J genes are TRBV7-9 and TRBJ2-5; possible D gene TRBD2, 5 bases. Germline-derived CDR1 and CDR2 are SEHNR and FQNEAQ (reference sequence). The CDR3 has 15 amino acids. V lost 2 bases and J 5 bases, leaving 15 bases between the germline ends. CDR3 nucleotides: TGTGCCAGCAGCTTATTCGGGGATCGTACGGAGACCCAGTACTTC. This codes for CASSLFGDRTETQYF.

The chain has TRBV10-3 and TRBJ2-7, with 8 bases that match TRBD2. V dropped 10 bases and J dropped 3; count of bases not matched to a gene: 5. The length of the CDR3 is 12 residues. Germline lookup yields CDR1 ENHRY and CDR2 SYGVKD. CDR3 sequence (DNA): TGTGCCACCGCACTAGCGGTCTACGAGCAGTACTTC. Protein: CATALAVYEQYF.

The rearrangement links TRBV5-1 to TRBJ2-2; D gene ambiguous. V lost 3 bases and J lost 5, with 11 bases in between. CDR1 and CDR2 from the germline V gene are SGHRS and YFSETQ. The CDR3 contains 14 residues. The CDR3 sequence is CASSYAASTGELFF. As DNA, the CDR3 is TGCGCCAGCAGCTATGCGGCCTCGACCGGGGAGCTGTTTTTT.

The chain uses TRBV28 and TRBJ1-2; 8 nucleotides agree with TRBD1. V dropped 6 bases and J dropped 4; count of bases not matched to a gene: 7. The CDR3 consists of 14 residues. The germline V gene encodes CDR1 MDHEN and CDR2 SYDVKM. The CDR3 coding sequence is TGTGCCAGCAGCCGGACCGGGACAGGCTATGGCTACACCTTC. Translating it yields CASSRTGTGYGYTF.

The count of this clone is one. The chain has TRBV7-2 and TRBJ1-5, with a possible D match to TRBD1 (6 bases). The V end was cut by 1 base, the J end by 6 bases, with 10 bases between. CDR1 and CDR2 from the germline V gene are SGHTA and FQGNSA. The CDR3 sequence is 14 residues long. CDR3 in DNA: TGTGCCAGCAGCTTAGTGGGGGCGCGTCAGCCCCAGCATTTT. It yields the protein CASSLVGARQPQHF.

Worth noting for this clone: An end of the junction does not agree with germline; a read error may underlie this. The V gene is TRBV7-7, the J gene TRBJ2-2, with TRBD2 identical over 13 bases. Germline CDR1 is SSHAT and CDR2 is FNYEAQ (reference sequence). The CDR3 is made up of 17 amino acids. CDR3 in amino acids: CASSSGLAGSGAGELFF. The CDR3 nucleotides are TGTGCTAGCAGCTCGGGACTAGCGGGAAGCGGGGCCGGGGAGCTGTTTTTT.

The gene calls are TRBV6-1 and TRBJ1-1; possible D gene TRBD1, 5 bases. Germline-derived CDR1 and CDR2 are MNHNS and SASEGT. V shed 1 base and J shed 2 bases, with 8 bases lying between them. The CDR3 sequence is 14 residues long. The CDR3 coding sequence is TGTGCCAGCAGTGAAGGAACAGGAAACACTGAAGCTTTCTTT. This sequence encodes CASSEGTGNTEAFF.

The CDR3 region is CASSSGHPGNTIYF. The CDR3 coding sequence is TGCGCCAGCAGCTCCGGACACCCTGGAAACACCATATATTTT. The chain recombines TRBV5-1 with TRBJ1-3; D may be TRBD1 (5 bases). This CDR3 is built from 14 residues. In germline, CDR1 is SGHRS, CDR2 YFSETQ. Trimming left V 3 bases short and J 2 bases short, with 9 bases between.

Regarding this clone: This sequence may be a read error, since a much larger clone differs from it by one base. CDR3 nucleotides: TGTGCCAGCAGCGCGGGCACAGATACGCAGTATTTT. Translation: CASSAGTDTQYF. V usage is TRBV28 and J usage is TRBJ2-3; D not resolved. In germline, CDR1 is MDHEN, CDR2 SYDVKM. V was shortened by 6 bases and J by 1 base, with 5 bases between the two germline ends. The CDR3 covers 12 residues.

This clone was recorded once. The genes are TRBV5-1 and TRBJ2-7; TRBD2 might be the D (6 bases). Germline assignment: CDR1 SGHRS and CDR2 YFSETQ. Trimming removed 1 base at V and 2 bases at J, with 13 bases between. The CDR3 spans 15 residues. The CDR3 sequence is CASSLNGRGPYEQYF. The CDR3 nucleotides are TGCGCCAGCAGCTTGAATGGGCGGGGCCCCTACGAGCAGTACTTC.

This clone is deemed medium-sized. V is TRBV4-1 and J is TRBJ2-2, with TRBD1 as a possible D gene (6 bases). Germline CDR1 and CDR2: MGHRA and YSYEKL. V was clipped by 3 bases and J by 5 bases, with 10 bases between them. There are 14 residues in the CDR3. The CDR3 DNA follows: TGCGCCAGCAGCCACAGGGGCCGGACCGGGGAGCTGTTTTTT. It codes for CASSHRGRTGELFF.

V and J are TRBV5-1 and TRBJ2-7; D not certain. V shed 4 bases and J shed 4 bases, with 6 bases lying between them. In germline, CDR1 is SGHRS, CDR2 YFSETQ. The CDR3 is 11 residues long. The CDR3 region is CASSEEYEQYF. CDR3 coding DNA: TGCGCCAGCAGCGAAGAGTACGAGCAGTACTTC.

The J gene is TRBJ2-3, the V gene TRBV6-5, with TRBD2 matching 14 bases. After removal of 0 bases from V and 6 bases from J, the junction contained 2 bases not matched to a gene. This CDR3 contains 16 residues. CDR1 is MNHEY and CDR2 is SVGAGI in the germline V gene. The CDR3 bases are TGTGCCAGCAGTTACTCGAGACTAGCGGGAGGGGATACGCAGTATTTT. It yields the protein CASSYSRLAGGDTQYF.

The chain recombines TRBV19 with TRBJ2-3, with TRBD2 identical over 7 bases. Trimming cost V 3 bases and J 2 bases; bases outside gene matches: 5. The germline CDR1 and CDR2 sequences are LNHDA and SQIVND (reference sequence). This CDR3 has 15 residues. CDR3 nucleotides: TGTGCCAGTAGTATCCCTAGCGGTCTCACAGATACGCAGTATTTT. As protein: CASSIPSGLTDTQYF.

V gene TRBV19 combines with J gene TRBJ2-2; D is undetermined. Germline V gene lookup returns CDR1 LNHDA and CDR2 SQIVND (reference sequence). This CDR3 contains 14 residues. The germline V and J ends were trimmed by 5 bases and 1 base, with 8 bases remaining between them. The CDR3 region is CASSRLQNTGELFF. The CDR3 DNA reads as TGTGCCAGTAGTCGCTTACAGAACACCGGGGAGCTGTTTTTT.

A few counts support this clone. The chain is built from TRBV29-1 and TRBJ2-3; D ambiguous. CDR3 length equals 10 residues. From germline, CDR1 is SQVTM and CDR2 ANQGSEA. V was cut by 5 bases and J by 6 bases, with 6 bases left in between. CDR3 nucleotides: TGCAGCGTTCTACTTGATACGCAGTATTTT. This sequence encodes CSVLLDTQYF.

This clone was observed a few times. This rearrangement joins TRBV7-9 to TRBJ2-1; 12 positions match TRBD2. The CDR3 covers 16 residues. J gave up 5 bases and V 3 bases, and 5 bases lay outside the gene matches. Germline V lookup: CDR1 SEHNR, CDR2 FQNEAQ (reference sequence). The CDR3 region has the DNA TGTGCCAGCAGCTTCTCGGGACTAGCGGGCCACAATGAGCAGTTCTTC. Amino acid sequence: CASSFSGLAGHNEQFF.

The V call is TRBV9, the J call TRBJ2-5; no definite D call. V was pared by 6 bases and J by 1 base, with 7 bases between. The CDR3 runs 12 residues. Germline V gene data show CDR1 as SGDLS and CDR2 as YYNGEE. Here the CDR3 DNA reads TGTGCCAGCATTATTTTCCAAGAGACCCAGTACTTC. Amino acid sequence: CASIIFQETQYF.

This clone was recorded once. Written as DNA, the CDR3 is TGTGCCACCAGTGACGGAACTAGCGGCCCTGAGCAGTTCTTC. Encoded protein: CATSDGTSGPEQFF. The V gene is TRBV24-1, the J gene TRBJ2-1; 8 bases line up with TRBD2. The CDR3 has 14 amino acids. CDR1 KGHDR and CDR2 SFDVKD come from the germline V gene. Germline trimming cut 4 bases from V and 9 bases from J; bases unmatched to any gene: 7.

This clone was counted a single time. A much larger clone is a single base away; this may be a read error. The chain recombines TRBV5-4 with TRBJ2-7, with TRBD2 matching 7 bases. This CDR3 has 13 amino acids. Germline lookup yields CDR1 SGHNT and CDR2 YYREEE (reference sequence). Written as DNA, the CDR3 is TGTGCCAGCAGCTCGATAGTTCGGGGGGACGGCAACTTC. Amino acid sequence: CASSSIVRGDGNF.